The rows below give T cell receptor beta chains drawn from one sample of a study of graft-versus-host responses after intestinal transplantation. These TCRs' antigens remain unknown. Data came from immunoSEQ multiplex PCR; TCRdb stores just in-frame clones and leaves some out. The top ten clones hold around 0.76% of a sample with 95,000 to 110,000 clones, approximately 90% of them seen once. The sequencing here drew on unstimulated CD4+ T cells sorted from spleen or lymph node cells, taken before transplant. The receptors were gathered from a human donor who was the organ donor for an intestinal transplant. CDR3s include the opening cysteine and the closing phenylalanine or tryptophan. The order of the fields is V gene, CDR3 length, clone size, J gene, D gene, CDR3 protein, CDR3 DNA. D genes are given only for firm matches. Only part of the rows carry a size: once, few, many, or a class if the clone is expanded.

>TRBV6-1|13|NA|TRBJ2-7|NA
CAAHQGRSYEQYF
TGTGCCGCACATCAGGGACGCTCGTACGAGCAGTACTTC
>TRBV18|17|once|TRBJ1-5|NA
CASSPQGGRVRNQPQHF
TGTGCCAGCTCACCACAAGGAGGGAGGGTGAGGAACCAGCCCCAGCATTTT
>TRBV29-1|14|once|TRBJ2-5|TRBD1
CSAWDSPPTGTQYF
TGCAGCGCCTGGGACAGCCCCCCGACCGGGACCCAGTACTTC
>TRBV19|14|NA|TRBJ2-1|NA
CASSIHLQYNEQFF
TGTGCCAGTAGTATCCATCTCCAATACAATGAGCAGTTCTTC
>TRBV9|16|few|TRBJ2-3|NA
CASSAPGGGRTDTQYF
TGTGCCAGCAGCGCCCCGGGCGGCGGGCGCACAGATACGCAGTATTTT
>TRBV7-9|16|NA|TRBJ2-3|NA
CASSRMGGVSTDTQYF
TGTGCCAGCAGCCGAATGGGCGGGGTAAGCACAGATACGCAGTATTTT
>TRBV7-8|18|NA|TRBJ2-1|NA
CASSFAFRRDGPWYEQFF
TGTGCCAGCAGCTTCGCCTTTCGACGGGACGGTCCTTGGTATGAGCAGTTCTTC
>TRBV11-2|13|NA|TRBJ1-1|NA
CASSWGRGPEAFF
TGTGCCAGCAGCTGGGGCAGGGGCCCAGAAGCTTTCTTT
>TRBV11-3|13|NA|TRBJ1-1|NA
CASSRLQGTEAFF
TGTGCCAGCAGTCGGCTGCAAGGCACTGAAGCTTTCTTT
>TRBV6-1|13|NA|TRBJ1-5|NA
CASSEVLHQPQHF
TGTGCCAGCAGTGAAGTGTTACATCAGCCCCAGCATTTT
>TRBV7-3|13|few|TRBJ1-5|NA
CASSLNSNQPQHF
TGTGCCAGCAGCTTAAATAGCAATCAGCCCCAGCATTTT
>TRBV7-2|15|NA|TRBJ1-2|TRBD1
CASSFQGQGSDGYTF
TGTGCCAGCAGCTTTCAGGGACAGGGATCGGATGGCTACACCTTC
>TRBV5-5|15|NA|TRBJ2-7|TRBD2
CASSLGGTSVYEQYF
TGTGCCAGCAGCTTGGGTGGGACTAGCGTATACGAGCAGTACTTC
>TRBV11-2|17|NA|TRBJ2-1|TRBD2
CASSPGPSGASYNEQFF
TGTGCCAGCAGCCCAGGCCCTAGCGGGGCCTCCTACAATGAGCAGTTCTTC
>TRBV7-2|15|NA|TRBJ1-1|NA
CASSNPGAGNTEAFF
TGTGCCAGCAGCAACCCAGGGGCCGGGAACACTGAAGCTTTCTTT
>TRBV9|16|NA|TRBJ2-3|TRBD2
CASSAGLAVVADTQYF
TGTGCCAGCAGCGCGGGACTAGCAGTGGTAGCAGATACGCAGTATTTT
>TRBV5-1|14|NA|TRBJ2-2|NA
CASSALGGTGELFF
TGCGCCAGCAGCGCGTTGGGGGGCACCGGGGAGCTGTTTTTT
>TRBV19|16|NA|TRBJ2-3|TRBD2
CASTIDPSGSDDTQYF
TGTGCCAGTACCATTGATCCCAGCGGGAGCGATGATACGCAGTATTTT
>TRBV5-1|16|NA|TRBJ1-5|TRBD1
CASSGPGQGVSQPQHF
TGCGCCAGCAGCGGCCCGGGACAGGGGGTAAGTCAGCCCCAGCATTTT
>TRBV5-8|12|NA|TRBJ2-7|NA
CASSFQLYEQYF
TGTGCCAGCAGCTTCCAGTTGTACGAGCAGTACTTC
>TRBV11-3|14|NA|TRBJ2-7|NA
CASSRDRGGYEQYF
TGTGCCAGCAGCAGGGACCGCGGCGGGTACGAGCAGTACTTC
>TRBV5-1|16|NA|TRBJ2-2|TRBD2
CASSLTSGANTGELFF
TGCGCCAGCAGCTTGACTAGCGGGGCGAACACCGGGGAGCTGTTTTTT
>TRBV10-3|16|once|TRBJ2-5|TRBD2
CASSERLAGGMETQYF
TGTGCCAGCAGTGAAAGACTAGCGGGGGGGATGGAGACCCAGTACTTC
>TRBV4-2|11|NA|TRBJ2-1|NA
CASSQVNEQFF
TGTGCCAGCAGCCAAGTCAATGAGCAGTTCTTC
>TRBV6-5|13|NA|TRBJ1-1|NA
CASNRYQNTEAFF
TGTGCCAGCAACCGGTATCAGAACACTGAAGCTTTCTTT
>TRBV2|14|NA|TRBJ1-2|NA
CASSEGRTNYGYTF
TGTGCCAGCAGTGAGGGCAGAACTAACTATGGCTACACCTTC
>TRBV11-2|16|NA|TRBJ2-1|TRBD1
CASSLSGQGRYNEQFF
TGTGCCAGCAGCTTATCCGGACAGGGGCGCTACAATGAGCAGTTCTTC
>TRBV9|14|NA|TRBJ2-3|TRBD2
CASNERGGTDTQYF
TGTGCCAGCAATGAGCGGGGGGGCACAGATACGCAGTATTTT
>TRBV4-1|17|NA|TRBJ1-3|NA
CASSQDYRRLSGNTIYF
TGCGCCAGCAGCCAAGATTACCGCCGTCTCTCTGGAAACACCATATATTTT
>TRBV18|15|NA|TRBJ2-5|NA
CASSPGAGTQETQYF
TGTGCCAGCTCTCCCGGGGCGGGGACCCAAGAGACCCAGTACTTC
>TRBV5-1|12|NA|TRBJ1-2|NA
CASQEDEYGYTF
TGCGCCAGCCAGGAGGATGAGTATGGCTACACCTTC
>TRBV5-8|15|NA|TRBJ2-1|TRBD2
CASSLVSAGDHEQFF
TGTGCCAGCAGCTTGGTATCAGCGGGAGACCATGAGCAGTTCTTC
>TRBV5-8|14|NA|TRBJ1-2|NA
CASSLTQVNYGYTF
TGTGCCAGCAGCTTGACGCAGGTTAACTATGGCTACACCTTC
>TRBV4-2|15|NA|TRBJ2-5|NA
CASSSSRYSRETQYF
TGTGCCAGCAGCTCGAGCAGGTACAGCCGAGAGACCCAGTACTTC
>TRBV7-9|18|NA|TRBJ1-4|NA
CASSSSWGRDATNEKLFF
TGTGCCAGCAGCTCTAGTTGGGGGCGTGATGCAACTAATGAAAAACTGTTTTTT
>TRBV12-5|14|NA|TRBJ1-5|NA
CASGLARVNQPQHF
TGTGCTAGTGGTTTGGCCCGGGTGAATCAGCCCCAGCATTTT
>TRBV4-1|16|NA|TRBJ2-5|TRBD2
CASSQAPSGGQETQYF
TGCGCCAGCAGCCAAGCACCTAGCGGGGGCCAAGAGACCCAGTACTTC
>TRBV27|13|NA|TRBJ2-7|NA
CASSLATPYEQYF
TGTGCCAGCAGTTTAGCGACCCCCTACGAGCAGTACTTC
>TRBV5-1|13|NA|TRBJ1-4|NA
CASSGTLREKLFF
TGCGCCAGCAGCGGGACACTACGGGAAAAACTGTTTTTT
>TRBV27|13|NA|TRBJ1-1|NA
CASSTHGESEAFF
TGTGCCAGCAGTACACATGGGGAAAGTGAAGCTTTCTTT
>TRBV6-5|13|NA|TRBJ2-1|NA
CASSYLRVNEQFF
TGTGCCAGCAGTTACCTCAGGGTCAATGAGCAGTTCTTC
>TRBV7-7|16|NA|TRBJ2-1|NA
CASSPLGELRGHEQFF
TGTGCTAGCAGCCCACTGGGGGAACTTCGAGGACATGAGCAGTTCTTC
>TRBV5-5|11|NA|TRBJ2-7|NA
CASHSSYEQYF
TGTGCCAGCCACTCCTCCTACGAGCAGTACTTC
>TRBV6-5|15|once|TRBJ1-6|NA
CASARGRLYNSPLHF
TGTGCCAGCGCGAGGGGACGTCTTTATAATTCACCCCTCCACTTT
>TRBV6-1|17|NA|TRBJ1-3|TRBD1
CASSERQGASSGNTIYF
TGTGCCAGCAGTGAAAGACAGGGTGCATCGTCTGGAAACACCATATATTTT
>TRBV2|14|once|TRBJ2-3|NA
CASSAEAPPDTQYF
TGTGCCAGCAGTGCGGAGGCCCCTCCAGATACGCAGTATTTT
>TRBV5-4|16|NA|TRBJ2-1|TRBD1
CASSWTGVGSYNEQFF
TGTGCCAGCAGTTGGACAGGGGTAGGGTCGTACAATGAGCAGTTCTTC
>TRBV5-4|12|once|TRBJ1-1|NA
CASSVSDTEAFF
TGTGCCAGCAGCGTCAGTGACACTGAAGCTTTCTTT
>TRBV19|15|NA|TRBJ1-5|TRBD1
CASSNQGQGTLPQHF
TGTGCCAGTAGTAATCAGGGACAGGGTACTTTGCCCCAGCATTTT
>TRBV7-9|16|NA|TRBJ1-1|NA
CASSPGGARLNTEAFF
TGTGCCAGCAGCCCGGGGGGGGCGAGGTTGAACACTGAAGCTTTCTTT
>TRBV5-1|15|NA|TRBJ2-5|NA
CASSLEGRDQETQYF
TGCGCCAGCAGCTTGGAGGGGCGGGACCAAGAGACCCAGTACTTC
>TRBV6-1|14|NA|TRBJ1-1|TRBD1
CASSMDRGQTEAFF
TGTGCCAGCAGCATGGACAGGGGGCAAACTGAAGCTTTCTTT
>TRBV5-4|14|few|TRBJ2-3|NA
CASSSQRGTDTQYF
TGTGCCAGCAGTTCACAGCGTGGCACAGATACGCAGTATTTT
>TRBV5-1|15|NA|TRBJ2-2|TRBD2
CASSPGGADTGELFF
TGCGCCAGCAGCCCCGGGGGGGCGGACACCGGGGAGCTGTTTTTT